Presented here are 2 T cell receptor beta chains from one specimen sequenced in a study of T cells expressing NK-cell markers. Reprocessing the 5' RACE reads, TCRdb reports a single entry for every CDR3 protein and omits DNA. The listing contains roughly 180,000 distinct CDR3 sequences. Sample: blood T cells: a sorted CD56 or NKG2C T cell subset, CD4+ or CD8+ T cells, or bulk PBMC T cells (not recorded which). These receptor sequences come from a woman aged 18 to 75 in good health.

CDR3 amino acids: CASSLGSWDLAKNIQYF. The chain has TRBV5-1 and TRBJ2-4. This CDR3 is 17 amino acids long. The germline CDR1 and CDR2 sequences are SGHRS and YFSETQ. The variable domain in full, with the rest retrieved from reference TRBV5-1 and TRBJ2-4, is KAGVTQTPRYLIKTRGQQVTLSCSPISGHRSVSWYQQTPGQGLQFLFEYFSETQRNKGNFPGRFSGRQFSNSRSEMNVSTLELGDSALYLCASSLGSWDLAKNIQYFGAGTRLSVL.

The rearrangement uses TRBV19 and TRBJ2-7; TCRdb's D gene call, TRBD2, goes unchecked for lack of DNA. This CDR3 has 13 residues. Germline V gives CDR1 LNHDA, CDR2 SQIVND (reference sequence). The CDR3 reads CASSSGGGFEQYF. Drawing the rest from reference TRBV19 and TRBJ2-7, the complete variable domain is DGGITQSPKYLFRKEGQNVTLSCEQNLNHDAMYWYRQDPGQGLRLIYYSQIVNDFQKGDIAEGYSVSREKKESFPLTVTSAQKNPTAFYLCASSSGGGFEQYFGPGTRLTVT.